The 3 T cell receptor beta chains listed next were all sequenced from one sample in a study of blood T cell repertoires in COVID-19. Method: immunoSEQ multiplex PCR; TCRdb's copy keeps in-frame clones and lacks some. The repertoire holds approximately 100,000 clones, almost 95% seen once, with 4.5% to 6% in the top ten. Sequences were obtained from peripheral blood. The source of these receptors is a man aged 50-59 years with active COVID-19.

The rearrangement uses TRBV27 and TRBJ2-3, with D unclear. V dropped 5 bases and J dropped 2 bases, with 11 bases sitting between them. CDR3 length: 14 amino acids. CDR1 is MNHEY, CDR2 SMNVEV, per germline (reference sequence). The chain's CDR3 is CASSNTRNTDTQYF. In DNA form, the CDR3 reads TGTGCCAGCAGTAATACTCGTAACACAGATACGCAGTATTTT.

This chain connects TRBV30 to TRBJ1-2, with a possible D match to TRBD1 (5 bases). The V gene lost 0 bases and the J gene lost 6 bases, with 11 bases spanning the gap. CDR1 is GTSNPN and CDR2 is SVGIG in the germline V gene (reference sequence). This CDR3 is built from 13 residues. Here the CDR3 DNA reads TGTGCCTGGAGTGTAATGGGGGGTGATGGCTACACCTTC. Its protein product is CAWSVMGGDGYTF.

This chain connects TRBV4-1 to TRBJ1-2, with unresolved D. CDR1 MGHRA and CDR2 YSYEKL come from the germline V gene. V lost 0 bases and J lost 3, with 17 bases in between. This CDR3 spans 17 amino acids. The CDR3 protein is CASSQESRSRSHYGYTF. The CDR3 bases are TGCGCCAGCAGCCAAGAGAGTCGATCCAGGTCCCACTATGGCTACACCTTC.